This passage covers 30 T cell receptor beta chains from one sample sequenced in a study of T-cell reconstitution after alpha-beta-depleted transplantation in children. Unique molecular identifiers were incorporated during preparation of the TCRbeta library. TCRdb analysed the PCR reads with MiXCR anew, one entry per CDR3 protein. The sample carries roughly 400,000 distinct CDR3 sequences, around 21% recorded once. The material was PBMCs from the stem cell graft donor, obtained from the stem cell graft. All receptors come from a human donor who donated a stem cell graft to a child with acute myeloid leukemia.

This clonotype came up a few times. The rearrangement uses TRBV20-1 and TRBJ2-7, with D unresolved. The CDR3 covers 13 residues. Per the germline V gene, CDR1 is DFQATT and CDR2 is SNEGSKA (reference sequence). Trimming stripped 5 bases from V and 1 base from J, with 12 bases between. CDR3 region: CSAAPGPSYEQYF. The CDR3, as DNA: TGCAGTGCTGCCCCCGGTCCTTCCTACGAGCAGTACTTC.

This clonotype was counted between two and nine times. The chain carries TRBV20-1 and TRBJ2-3, with 8 bases aligning to TRBD2. Germline lookup yields CDR1 DFQATT and CDR2 SNEGSKA (reference sequence). This CDR3 is 15 amino acids long. After removal of 1 base from V and 4 bases from J, the junction contained 7 bases not matched to a gene. This CDR3 reads CSARVAGGPPDTQYF. The CDR3 region has the DNA TGCAGTGCTAGAGTTGCGGGAGGCCCCCCAGATACGCAGTATTTT.

This clonotype occurred a few times. The chain has TRBV20-1 and TRBJ2-7; the match to TRBD2 covers 11 bases. Unmatched junction bases numbered 9, after V lost 1 base and J lost 4 bases. Germline loops: CDR1 DFQATT, CDR2 SNEGSKA (reference sequence). The CDR3 contains 16 residues. CDR3 DNA: TGCAGTGCTAGAGGGGTGACTAGCGGGACTGGGTACGAGCAGTACTTC. It translates to CSARGVTSGTGYEQYF.

The chain is built from TRBV11-2 and TRBJ1-1; no clear D gene. This CDR3 spans 18 amino acids. V was cut by 4 bases and J by 0 bases, with 21 bases left in between. Germline assignment: CDR1 SGHAT and CDR2 FQNNGV. The CDR3 DNA follows: TGTGCCAGCAGCTCCCCGATGTATCACCTGGGCATGAACACTGAAGCTTTCTTT. Residues: CASSSPMYHLGMNTEAFF. Looking up the rest from reference TRBV11-2 and TRBJ1-1 gives the full variable domain: EAGVAQSPRYKIIEKRQSVAFWCNPISGHATLYWYQQILGQGPKLLIQFQNNGVVDDSQLPKDRFSAERLKGVDSTLKIQPAKLEDSAVYLCASSSPMYHLGMNTEAFFGQGTRLTVV.

This clonotype has more than one count but fewer than ten. This chain joins TRBV28 and TRBJ2-3, with 7 bases matching TRBD2. CDR1 and CDR2 (germline): MDHEN, SYDVKM. V lost 5 bases, J lost 4 bases, and 12 bases stayed unmatched. The CDR3 has 16 residues. The DNA of the CDR3 is TGTGCCAGCAGTCCCTCGGGGGGAGTGGGCTCAGATACGCAGTATTTT. This codes for CASSPSGGVGSDTQYF.

Only a few counts were recorded for this clonotype. The chain carries TRBV5-1 and TRBJ2-4, with 8 nucleotides matching TRBD2. CDR3 length: 21 residues. J lost 3 bases, V lost 1 base, and 21 bases had no gene match. The germline gives CDR1 SGHRS, CDR2 YFSETQ. CDR3 region: CASSLLKGRSGSSRGKNIQYF. The CDR3 nucleotides are TGCGCCAGCAGCTTGTTAAAGGGGCGCAGCGGGAGCAGTCGAGGCAAAAACATTCAGTACTTC. Filled out from reference TRBV5-1 and TRBJ2-4, the complete variable domain reads KAGVTQTPRYLIKTRGQQVTLSCSPISGHRSVSWYQQTPGQGLQFLFEYFSETQRNKGNFPGRFSGRQFSNSRSEMNVSTLELGDSALYLCASSLLKGRSGSSRGKNIQYFGAGTRLSVL.

This clonotype was found many times. The chain is built from TRBV20-1 and TRBJ2-7; D is unresolved. Trimming shortened V by 3 bases and J by 2 bases, and 17 bases separated the two germline ends. The CDR3 sequence is 15 residues long. CDR1 is DFQATT and CDR2 is SNEGSKA in the germline V gene (reference sequence). CDR3 region: CSASLREPGTYEQYF. CDR3 nucleotides: TGCAGTGCTAGCCTACGCGAGCCTGGGACCTACGAGCAGTACTTC.

The V call is TRBV4-2, the J call TRBJ2-7; 14 nucleotides align to TRBD2. The germline V gene has CDR1 LGHNA and CDR2 YNFKEQ. This CDR3 region has 15 residues. V shed 6 bases and J 2 bases; nucleotides not matched to a gene: 3. Here the CDR3 reads CASRRLAGGPYEQYF. DNA of the CDR3: TGTGCCAGCAGACGACTAGCGGGAGGGCCCTACGAGCAGTACTTC.

There are a few counts of this clonotype. The gene calls are TRBV7-2 and TRBJ1-5, with 9 positions matching TRBD1. This CDR3 comprises 16 residues. Germline lookup yields CDR1 SGHTA and CDR2 FQGNSA. With V trimmed by 5 bases and J by 4 bases, 9 bases remained unmatched. CDR3 in amino acids: CASSPPAGQGNQPQHF. The DNA for the CDR3 is TGTGCCAGCAGCCCTCCAGCGGGACAGGGAAATCAGCCCCAGCATTTT.

This clonotype was counted at least ten times. V and J are TRBV27 and TRBJ2-7, with D unclear. Germline CDR1 reads MNHEY; CDR2 reads SMNVEV (reference sequence). This CDR3 is built from 16 residues. V lost 6 bases to trimming and J lost 0 bases, with 18 bases between them. The chain's CDR3 is CASSRSPAILSYEQYF. The CDR3 DNA follows: TGTGCCAGCAGCCGGTCCCCAGCGATACTCTCCTACGAGCAGTACTTC.

In its sample, this clonotype was seen a few times. V and J are TRBV7-8 and TRBJ1-3; weak D call: TRBD1 (5 bases). The V and J ends lost 5 bases and 8 bases respectively, with 16 bases between them. The CDR3 has 14 amino acids. Germline CDR1 reads SGHVS; CDR2 reads FQNEAQ. The CDR3, as DNA: TGTGCCAGCAGCCCCGGGGGACCAGCAGACACCATATATTTT. The encoded protein is CASSPGGPADTIYF.

The chain joins TRBV12-3 or TRBV12-4 to TRBJ1-2; tentative D call: TRBD1 (6 bases). The CDR3 loop spans 13 amino acids. The V and J ends lost 5 bases and 3 bases respectively, with 10 bases between them. CDR3 bases: TGTGCCAGCAGTCGGGACATTGACTATGGCTACACCTTC. This codes for CASSRDIDYGYTF.

The chain is built from TRBV18 and TRBJ1-1, with 9 positions matching TRBD1. The length of the CDR3 is 15 residues. V was clipped by 3 bases and J by 0 bases; unmatched bases: 2. CDR1 is KGHSH, CDR2 LQKENI, per germline. This CDR3 reads CASSPGDRVNTEAFF. The CDR3 coding sequence is TGTGCCAGCTCACCTGGGGACAGGGTGAACACTGAAGCTTTCTTT.

The chain links TRBV7-2 to TRBJ1-4, with no clear D. The CDR3 extends over 16 amino acids. Germline V gene sequence: CDR1 SGHTA, CDR2 FQGNSA. V was pared by 5 bases and J by 4 bases, with 17 bases between. This chain's CDR3 is CASSGQTAGYNEKLFF. The CDR3 DNA follows: TGTGCCAGCAGCGGCCAGACGGCGGGGTATAATGAAAAACTGTTTTTT. Based on the CDR3 plus reference TRBV7-2 and TRBJ1-4, the full variable domain is GAGVSQSPSNKVTEKGKDVELRCDPISGHTALYWYRQSLGQGLEFLIYFQGNSAPDKSGLPSDRFSAERTGGSVSTLTIQRTQQEDSAVYLCASSGQTAGYNEKLFFGSGTQLSVL.

This clonotype was counted a few times. The chain is built from TRBV12-3 or TRBV12-4 and TRBJ2-7; D call uncertain. V was shortened by 5 bases and J by 5 bases, with 10 bases between the two germline ends. The CDR3 is 12 residues long. The DNA for the CDR3 is TGTGCCAGCAGTCCAAACTGGGACGAGCAGTACTTC. It yields the protein CASSPNWDEQYF.

The chain couples TRBV28 to TRBJ2-1, with unresolved D. The ends were cut back, 8 bases at V and 2 bases at J, with 22 bases in the middle. Germline V lookup: CDR1 MDHEN, CDR2 SYDVKM. The CDR3 length is 17 residues. CDR3 sequence reads: CASPPVWLEVPYNEQFF. Here the CDR3 DNA reads TGTGCCAGCCCCCCCGTGTGGCTAGAGGTCCCCTACAATGAGCAGTTCTTC.

This clonotype came up a few times. The chain joins TRBV20-1 to TRBJ2-7; 7 bases are shared with TRBD2. V dropped 0 bases and J dropped 3; count of bases not matched to a gene: 8. Germline V gene data show CDR1 as DFQATT and CDR2 as SNEGSKA (reference sequence). The CDR3 totals 15 residues. The CDR3 region is CSARDGGEGLYEQYF. CDR3 nucleotide sequence: TGCAGTGCTAGAGATGGGGGGGAGGGCCTCTACGAGCAGTACTTC.

V usage is TRBV24-1 and J usage is TRBJ2-7; D might be TRBD1 or TRBD2, each matching 5 bases. In germline, CDR1 is KGHDR, CDR2 SFDVKD. Trimming shortened V by 3 bases and J by 7 bases, and 18 bases separated the two germline ends. CDR3 size: 15 residues. CDR3 bases: TGTGCCACCAGTGATCCAGGCCGGGGCCGTGAGGAGCAGTACTTC. Translating gives CATSDPGRGREEQYF.

V usage is TRBV12-3 or TRBV12-4 and J usage is TRBJ2-7; D is perhaps TRBD1 or TRBD2 (5 bases each). The CDR3 length is 15 residues. The V end lost 1 base, the J end lost 0 bases, and 10 bases lay between the germline ends. The CDR3 sequence: CASSLGGGSSYEQYF. Here the CDR3 DNA reads TGTGCCAGCAGTTTAGGGGGCGGGTCCTCCTACGAGCAGTACTTC.

In its sample, this clonotype was seen a few times. The V call is TRBV25-1, the J call TRBJ2-3, with a tentative D call TRBD2 (5 bases). The length of the CDR3 is 14 residues. Germline CDR1 is MGHDK and CDR2 is SYGVNS. V gave up 8 bases and J gave up 2 bases, with 14 bases separating them. The CDR3 sequence is CASEPAEATDTQYF. CDR3 nucleotides: TGTGCCAGCGAGCCAGCGGAGGCCACAGATACGCAGTATTTT.

The chain joins TRBV24-1 to TRBJ2-3; D is undetermined. V was shortened by 2 bases and J by 4 bases, with 3 bases between the two germline ends. Germline loops: CDR1 KGHDR, CDR2 SFDVKD. The CDR3 consists of 12 residues. CDR3: CATSDWADTQYF. The CDR3 DNA reads as TGTGCCACCAGTGATTGGGCAGATACGCAGTATTTT.

This chain connects TRBV12-3 or TRBV12-4 to TRBJ2-5, with 7 bases that match TRBD2. CDR3 length: 12 residues. Trimming cost V 6 bases and J 4 bases; bases outside gene matches: 2. The CDR3 region has the DNA TGTGCCAGCAGAGTAGCGGGAGAGACCCAGTACTTC. It yields the protein CASRVAGETQYF.

This clonotype was recorded at least ten times. The chain joins TRBV29-1 to TRBJ2-7; D gene ambiguous. V lost 6 bases to trimming and J lost 2 bases, with 14 bases between them. The CDR3 is 13 amino acids. Germline CDR1 SQVTM, CDR2 ANQGSEA. CDR3 amino acids: CSVSSTAAYEQYF. As DNA, the CDR3 is TGCAGCGTGTCCTCGACTGCCGCCTACGAGCAGTACTTC.

The rearrangement uses TRBV7-2 and TRBJ2-1, with 9 bases identical to TRBD2. The length of the CDR3 is 16 residues. The junction had 7 bases not matched to a gene; V was cut back by 5 bases and J by 2 bases. Per germline, CDR1 SGHTA and CDR2 FQGNSA. CDR3 amino acids: CASSHSAGGPYNEQFF. CDR3 bases: TGTGCCAGCAGCCATTCAGCGGGAGGCCCCTACAATGAGCAGTTCTTC.

This chain joins TRBV29-1 and TRBJ2-7; TRBD2 aligns across 9 bases. CDR1 is SQVTM, CDR2 ANQGSEA, per germline. Trimming at V came to 5 bases and at J to 4 bases, leaving 15 bases not matched to a gene. The CDR3 extends over 16 amino acids. Here the CDR3 reads CSVRASGGRAPYEQYF. In nucleotides, the CDR3 is TGCAGCGTTAGGGCCTCGGGCGGGAGGGCCCCATACGAGCAGTACTTC.

The chain carries TRBV4-3 and TRBJ2-7; D might be TRBD2 (6 bases). Trimming shortened V by 0 bases and J by 2 bases, and 14 bases separated the two germline ends. CDR3 length equals 16 residues. Germline-derived CDR1 and CDR2 are LGHNA and YSLEER. CDR3 region: CASSQDMEDYTYEQYF. In DNA, the CDR3 is TGCGCCAGCAGCCAAGATATGGAGGACTACACCTACGAGCAGTACTTC.

At least ten counts were recorded for this clonotype. V gene TRBV7-9 combines with J gene TRBJ2-1; 8 bases match TRBD2. CDR3 size: 17 residues. V dropped 3 bases and J dropped 3; count of bases not matched to a gene: 10. Germline V gives CDR1 SEHNR, CDR2 FQNEAQ (reference sequence). The CDR3 protein is CASSLSLREARYNEQFF. CDR3 in DNA: TGTGCCAGCAGCTTGAGCTTGCGGGAGGCCCGCTACAATGAGCAGTTCTTC.

The gene calls are TRBV29-1 and TRBJ2-7; a weak D match, TRBD1 (7 bases). Per germline, CDR1 SQVTM and CDR2 ANQGSEA. V was clipped by 0 bases and J by 5 bases, with 26 bases between them. CDR3 length equals 18 residues. CDR3 amino acids: CSVEEFAGGMNKGHEQYF. In DNA form, the CDR3 reads TGCAGCGTTGAAGAATTTGCAGGGGGGATGAATAAAGGGCACGAGCAGTACTTC.

In this sample, this clonotype turned up a few times. This chain connects TRBV20-1 to TRBJ2-5; 11 nucleotides align to TRBD2. The ends lost 0 bases at V and 4 bases at J; junction bases unmatched: 7. CDR3 length equals 16 residues. CDR1 is DFQATT and CDR2 is SNEGSKA in the germline V gene (reference sequence). CDR3 DNA sequence: TGCAGTGCTAGAGATGTAGCGGGAGGGCCGAGAGAGACCCAGTACTTC. It is translated as CSARDVAGGPRETQYF.

The chain recombines TRBV7-2 with TRBJ2-7; 12 nucleotides match TRBD2. V was clipped by 4 bases and J by 4 bases; unmatched bases: 2. This CDR3 has 14 residues. Germline CDR1 reads SGHTA; CDR2 reads FQGNSA. The CDR3 DNA reads TGTGCCAGCAGCTGGACTAGCGGGGAGTACGAGCAGTACTTC. Translating it yields CASSWTSGEYEQYF.